The 32 T cell receptor beta chains presented below share a single source sample, sequenced in a study of blood T cells in healthy people across ages. PCR was performed a second time for roughly 7 to 12 cycles using a sample-barcoded 5' primer and a J-beta primer mix. Each CDR3 protein gets one entry after TCRdb re-called the 5' RACE reads with MiXCR. The table records some 1.8 million distinct CDR3 sequences, around 42% of them present only once. The material sequenced was blood. The receptors derive from a human donor in good health.

This clonotype was detected a few times. The rearrangement uses TRBV28 and TRBJ2-7; TRBD1 agrees at 10 bases. Germline V gives CDR1 MDHEN, CDR2 SYDVKM. The CDR3 spans 15 residues. V dropped 6 bases and J dropped 2; count of bases not matched to a gene: 7. The CDR3 sequence is CASRGPGTGAYEQYF. The CDR3 DNA reads TGTGCCAGCAGGGGACCCGGGACAGGGGCCTACGAGCAGTACTTC.

The table lists this clonotype with a few counts. The V call is TRBV10-3, the J call TRBJ2-5, with D uncertain. Germline CDR1 is ENHRY and CDR2 is SYGVKD. The CDR3 is 13 residues long. Trimming took off 0 bases at V and 7 bases at J, with 9 bases between the two ends. CDR3 nucleotide sequence: TGTGCCATCAGTGAGTCGGGAAGCTGGACCCAGTACTTC. Its translation: CAISESGSWTQYF.

The chain employs TRBV6-6 and TRBJ1-2, with D tentatively TRBD1 (5 bases). Trimming removed 2 bases from V and 4 bases from J, with 8 bases in between. Germline V CDR1 and CDR2: MNHNY, SVGAGI (reference sequence). The CDR3 length is 13 residues. The CDR3 nucleotides read TGTGCCAGCAGTTACACGGGGGTCTATGGCTACACCTTC. It specifies CASSYTGVYGYTF.

This clonotype was detected a few times. The V gene is TRBV2, the J gene TRBJ2-7; D is unresolved. Germline assignment: CDR1 SNHLY and CDR2 FYNNEI. The CDR3 sequence is 13 residues long. Trimming took 3 bases from V and 4 from J, leaving 10 bases between them. The CDR3 nucleotides are TGTGCCAGCAGTGAGTTTCTAGGGTACGAGCAGTACTTC. It yields the protein CASSEFLGYEQYF.

In DNA form, the CDR3 reads TGTGCCAGCAGCAAAAGGCAACGGGGCTCCTACAACGAGCAGTTCTTC. It codes for CASSKRQRGSYNEQFF. The chain has TRBV21-1 and TRBJ2-1. TRBV21-1 is a pseudogene locus. The CDR3 totals 16 residues.

The V gene is TRBV5-1, the J gene TRBJ2-1, with a tentative D call TRBD2 (5 bases). The germline gives CDR1 SGHRS, CDR2 YFSETQ. The CDR3 totals 15 residues. Trimming shortened V by 5 bases and J by 2 bases, and 14 bases separated the two germline ends. CDR3 sequence (DNA): TGCGCCAGCAGTCCGGGGTTTGAGACCTACAATGAGCAGTTCTTC. Its translation: CASSPGFETYNEQFF.

The V call is TRBV20-1, the J call TRBJ2-1, with D perhaps TRBD1 or TRBD2 (5 bases each). The CDR3 has 16 residues. Germline lookup yields CDR1 DFQATT and CDR2 SNEGSKA (reference sequence). With 4 bases removed from V and 6 bases from J, the gap between germline ends came to 22 bases. CDR3 loop: CSATRNLARGSNEQFF. In nucleotides, the CDR3 is TGCAGTGCTACTAGAAACTTAGCGAGGGGATCCAATGAGCAGTTCTTC.

This clonotype was seen only a few times. V is TRBV5-1 and J is TRBJ1-2; D gene unclear. Germline assignment: CDR1 SGHRS and CDR2 YFSETQ. V was pared by 0 bases and J by 6 bases, with 12 bases between. The CDR3 contains 14 residues. In DNA, the CDR3 is TGCGCCAGCAGCTTGGCCAGGACTGTCGATGGCTACACCTTC. This codes for CASSLARTVDGYTF.

This clonotype has just a few counts. The rearrangement links TRBV14 to TRBJ1-6; D is uncertain. V dropped 2 bases and J dropped 7 bases, with 9 bases sitting between them. Per germline, CDR1 SGHDN and CDR2 FVKESK. This CDR3 comprises 14 residues. In nucleotides, the CDR3 is TGTGCCAGCAGCCAAAGGATAGGGAATTCACCCCTCCACTTT. Translating gives CASSQRIGNSPLHF.

This clonotype turned up a few times. The chain joins TRBV6-6 to TRBJ2-3; D is unresolved. CDR3 length: 13 amino acids. Germline V CDR1 and CDR2: MNHNY, SVGAGI (reference sequence). The ends were cut back, 0 bases at V and 6 bases at J, with 7 bases in the middle. This chain's CDR3 is CASSYSTVDTQYF. Here the CDR3 DNA reads TGTGCCAGCAGTTACTCGACTGTCGATACGCAGTATTTT.

The rearrangement uses TRBV6-1 and TRBJ2-7; TRBD1 aligns across 9 bases. The CDR3 runs to 15 residues. The germline V gene encodes CDR1 MNHNS and CDR2 SASEGT. J gave up 0 bases and V 6 bases, and 6 bases lay outside the gene matches. In nucleotides, the CDR3 is TGTGCCAGCAGGGATCTGACAGGGGGCTCCTACGAGCAGTACTTC. Its protein product is CASRDLTGGSYEQYF.

The table lists this clonotype with a few counts. The V call is TRBV10-3, the J call TRBJ2-7; D may be TRBD2 (6 bases). V was trimmed by 0 bases and J by 3 bases, leaving 9 bases between them. This CDR3 has 14 amino acids. Germline lookup yields CDR1 ENHRY and CDR2 SYGVKD. This CDR3 reads CAISESGGNYEQYF. CDR3 DNA: TGTGCCATCAGTGAGTCTGGCGGGAACTACGAGCAGTACTTC.

Many counts were recorded for this clonotype. The V call is TRBV20-1, the J call TRBJ1-2, with 7 bases fitting TRBD1. The V gene's germline CDR1 is DFQATT and CDR2 SNEGSKA (reference sequence). Losses at the gene ends were 5 bases for V and 4 bases for J; bases not matched to a gene: 4. CDR3 length: 12 residues. The CDR3 DNA reads as TGCAGTGCTCCGACAGGGAGCTATGGCTACACCTTC. Translating gives CSAPTGSYGYTF.

The chain couples TRBV24-1 to TRBJ1-5; TRBD1 aligns across 8 bases. The CDR3 has 17 residues. Germline CDR1 KGHDR, CDR2 SFDVKD. Trimming cost V 5 bases and J 2 bases; bases outside gene matches: 10. The CDR3 DNA follows: TGTGCCACCAGTGGGGGACAGGCTCCCCGGGGCAATCAGCCCCAGCATTTT. This sequence encodes CATSGGQAPRGNQPQHF.

As concerns this clonotype: A much larger clonotype is one base distant, so this may be a read error. The chain is built from TRBV12-3 or TRBV12-4 and TRBJ2-7; D could derive from TRBD1 or TRBD2 (5 bases each). The V end was cut by 6 bases, the J end by 1 base, with 10 bases between. The CDR3 is 13 amino acids. The CDR3 DNA sequence: TGTGCCAGCAGACGGGACGGATCCTACGAGCAGTACTTC. Translation: CASRRDGSYEQYF.

The chain is built from TRBV15 and TRBJ1-6, with D hard to call. V lost 0 bases, J lost 8 bases, and 8 bases lay in between. This CDR3 is built from 14 residues. Germline values: CDR1 LNHNV, CDR2 YYDKDF (reference sequence). CDR3 sequence reads: CATSRDGEYSPLHF. The CDR3 DNA is TGTGCCACCAGCAGAGATGGAGAGTATTCACCCCTCCACTTT.

The chain's CDR3 is CASSQDPPGEGKNIQYF. Here the CDR3 DNA reads TGTGCCAGCAGCCAAGACCCCCCAGGGGAGGGCAAAAACATTCAGTACTTC. The chain combines TRBV3-1 with TRBJ2-4; TRBD2 might be the D (7 bases). The CDR3 is 17 residues long. With 0 bases removed from V and 3 bases from J, the gap between germline ends came to 15 bases. CDR1 and CDR2 (germline): LGHDT, YNNKEL (reference sequence).

The chain recombines TRBV2 with TRBJ2-5; D may be TRBD1 (5 bases). The J call may be in error: the DNA end matches TRBJ2-7 better. Germline CDR1 SNHLY, CDR2 FYNNEI. The CDR3 has 14 amino acids. CDR3 DNA sequence: TGTGCCAGCAGTGACCCTAAAAAAGGGGACGAGCAGTACTTC. This codes for CASSDPKKGDEQYF.

The genes are TRBV5-1 and TRBJ1-6; 9 bases are a match to TRBD1. Germline CDR1 and CDR2: SGHRS and YFSETQ. V lost 4 bases and J lost 10; bases outside the gene matches: 6. The CDR3 is 14 residues long. For the CDR3, the DNA is TGCGCCAGCAGCCTGGGACAGGGACGATCACCCCTCCACTTT. It yields the protein CASSLGQGRSPLHF.

The chain has TRBV20-1 and TRBJ2-3, with TRBD1 matching over 9 bases. Trimming cost V 5 bases and J 4 bases; bases outside gene matches: 19. The CDR3 has 18 amino acids. CDR1 and CDR2 from the germline V gene are DFQATT and SNEGSKA (reference sequence). CDR3 sequence: CSAPGTGQLSYRADTQYF. In DNA, the CDR3 is TGCAGTGCTCCCGGGACAGGGCAGCTCTCATATCGCGCAGATACGCAGTATTTT.

The sample holds a few counts of this clonotype. The chain joins TRBV24-1 to TRBJ2-2, with 8 nucleotides matching TRBD1. The CDR3 is 17 residues long. The V gene's germline CDR1 is KGHDR and CDR2 SFDVKD. V shed 1 base, J shed 0 bases, and the junction held 3 bases outside the gene matches. CDR3 DNA sequence: TGTGCCACCAGTGATTTAGGCAGGGGGCCGAACACCGGGGAGCTGTTTTTT. Translating gives CATSDLGRGPNTGELFF.

This clonotype appeared a few times. CDR3 sequence (DNA): TGTGCCATCAGTCGACCCGGGACAAGTATTAACACCTTC. It codes for CAISRPGTSINTF. The rearrangement links TRBV10-3 to TRBJ1-2; D possibly corresponds to TRBD1 (6 bases). Germline V lookup: CDR1 ENHRY, CDR2 SYGVKD. The CDR3 contains 13 residues. The ends were cut back, 5 bases at V and 12 bases at J, with 19 bases in the middle.

V usage is TRBV4-1 and J usage is TRBJ2-3; D possibly matches TRBD1 or TRBD2 (6 bases each). Germline V gives CDR1 MGHRA, CDR2 YSYEKL. The V gene lost 9 bases and the J gene lost 1 base, with 14 bases spanning the gap. The length of the CDR3 is 14 residues. This CDR3 is CASEGGEGTDTQYF. The CDR3 DNA is TGCGCCAGTGAGGGGGGAGAGGGCACAGATACGCAGTATTTT.

The chain links TRBV7-2 to TRBJ1-6; D is undetermined. Germline lookup yields CDR1 SGHTA and CDR2 FQGNSA. V lost 0 bases, J lost 13 bases, and 22 bases lay in between. The CDR3 runs to 17 residues. For the CDR3, the DNA is TGTGCCAGCAGCTTAGCGCGATCAGGAACAGCAGTTAGGCCCCTCCACTTT. Residues: CASSLARSGTAVRPLHF.

This clonotype turned up a few times. The chain carries TRBV7-2 and TRBJ1-2; TRBD1 aligns across 8 bases. J lost 6 bases, V lost 4 bases, and 1 base had no gene match. Per the germline V gene, CDR1 is SGHTA and CDR2 is FQGNSA. The CDR3 is 12 residues long. The CDR3 loop is CASSSDRDGYTF. The CDR3, as DNA: TGTGCCAGCAGCTCGGACAGGGATGGCTACACCTTC.

The rearrangement links TRBV10-3 to TRBJ1-1; D call uncertain. Germline CDR1 reads ENHRY; CDR2 reads SYGVKD. This CDR3 comprises 14 residues. V was pared by 6 bases and J by 2 bases, with 13 bases between. The CDR3 spells CAISLTSFNTEAFF. In nucleotides, the CDR3 is TGTGCCATCAGCCTCACAAGTTTCAACACTGAAGCTTTCTTT.

This clonotype was seen more than once but under ten times. The chain is built from TRBV7-8 and TRBJ1-1; D unresolved. V shed 3 bases and J shed 1 base, with 6 bases lying between them. Germline V gives CDR1 SGHVS, CDR2 FQNEAQ. The CDR3 contains 13 residues. CDR3 coding DNA: TGTGCCAGCAGCTTTAAGGCGAACACTGAAGCTTTCTTT. Residues: CASSFKANTEAFF. Full variable domain (rest looked up from reference TRBV7-8 and TRBJ1-1): GAGVSQSPRYKVAKRGQDVALRCDPISGHVSLFWYQQALGQGPEFLTYFQNEAQLDKSGLPSDRFFAERPEGSVSTLKIQRTQQEDSAVYLCASSFKANTEAFFGQGTRLTVV.

J is TRBJ1-2 and V is TRBV5-1; 9 positions agree with TRBD1. The V and J ends lost 4 bases and 4 bases, in that order; junction bases with no gene match: 11. The CDR3 has 16 residues. Germline V lookup: CDR1 SGHRS, CDR2 YFSETQ. CDR3 region: CASSPDRGPSRYGYTF. CDR3 DNA: TGCGCCAGCAGCCCGGACAGGGGTCCCTCACGCTATGGCTACACCTTC.

This CDR3 reads CSARHGGGLYEQFF. The DNA for the CDR3 is TGCAGTGCTAGACATGGCGGGGGGTTATATGAGCAGTTCTTC. The V gene is TRBV20-1, the J gene TRBJ2-1, with 8 bases lining up with TRBD2. This CDR3 region has 14 residues. The germline CDR1 and CDR2 sequences are DFQATT and SNEGSKA (reference sequence). V was pared by 2 bases and J by 8 bases, with 8 bases of the junction left unmatched.

This chain connects TRBV27 to TRBJ2-5, with D possibly matching TRBD1 (6 bases). The CDR3 totals 15 residues. V gave up 2 bases and J gave up 5 bases, with 15 bases separating them. The V gene's germline CDR1 is MNHEY and CDR2 SMNVEV (reference sequence). CDR3 residues: CASSLRGQGLETQYF. CDR3 bases: TGTGCCAGCAGTTTAAGGGGACAAGGGTTGGAGACCCAGTACTTC.

The rearrangement joins TRBV29-1 to TRBJ2-4; 10 nucleotides match TRBD1. Germline-derived CDR1 and CDR2 are SQVTM and ANQGSEA. V shed 6 bases and J 13 bases; nucleotides not matched to a gene: 21. The length of the CDR3 is 16 residues. In DNA form, the CDR3 reads TGCAGCGTGACGACGGGACAGGGGCGTTGGGTAAATGAGCAGTACTTC. Protein: CSVTTGQGRWVNEQYF.

The sample holds a few counts of this clonotype. This rearrangement joins TRBV7-9 to TRBJ2-5, with D possibly being TRBD1 (6 bases). Trimming left V 2 bases short and J 2 bases short, with 21 bases between. The CDR3 is 18 amino acids. CDR1 SEHNR and CDR2 FQNEAQ come from the germline V gene (reference sequence). The DNA for the CDR3 is TGTGCCAGCAGCTTAAGGGGCTGGGGGCCCTCGGGACAAGAGACCCAGTACTTC. Protein product: CASSLRGWGPSGQETQYF. The variable domain in full, with the rest retrieved from reference TRBV7-9 and TRBJ2-5, is DTGVSQNPRHKITKRGQNVTFRCDPISEHNRLYWYRQTLGQGPEFLTYFQNEAQLEKSRLLSDRFSAERPKGSFSTLEIQRTEQGDSAMYLCASSLRGWGPSGQETQYFGPGTRLLVL.